The present TCR beta chain was sequenced within a study of OX40 agonist ivuxolimab in advanced cancers. Study at large: Past anti-PD-1, anti-PD-L1 or anti-CTLA-4 therapy was accepted, and roughly 40% had received some.

General study results and limits: More expanded clones were seen, on average, in CD8+ T cells than in CD4+. Partly responding patients at 0.1-3.0 mg/kg showed some of the smallest clonal expansion.

Anyone with autoimmune disease history or systemic immunosuppression was excluded. Data came from immunoSEQ multiplex PCR; TCRdb stores just in-frame clones and leaves some out. The sample shows tens of thousands of clones, approximately 90% of them seen only once. In regard to this clone: Its antigen is currently unknown.

The clonotype originates from an adult with an advanced solid tumor such as melanoma, head and neck, liver or kidney cancer. The sample in question was CD4+ or CD8+ T cells sorted from blood, obtained in a trial of the OX40 agonist ivuxolimab.

The CDR3 sequence: CAIREGSYNSPLHF. DNA for the CDR3: TGTGCCATACGGGAGGGCTCCTATAATTCACCCCTCCACTTT. The chain is built from TRBV11-3 and TRBJ1-6; D remains unclear. The germline V gene has CDR1 SGHNT and CDR2 YENEEA. This CDR3 comprises 14 residues. The ends were cut back, 10 bases at V and 0 bases at J, with 10 bases in the middle.